The T cell receptor beta chain under discussion was sequenced for a study of graft-versus-host responses after intestinal transplantation. Findings and limits, study-wide: There were GvH clones found in recipient marrow, and some of them appeared first in ileum or blood.

Assay used: immunoSEQ multiplex PCR; TCRdb lists only in-frame clones, some missing. Among about 100,000 clones listed, over 75% were seen once. Trimming took 2 bases from V and 0 from J; bases not matched to a gene: 4. The CDR3 sequence is 16 residues long. Germline assignment: CDR1 SGHVS and CDR2 FQNEAQ. Note on this clone: Its antigen is unidentified.

The specimen was unstimulated CD4+ T cells sorted from spleen or lymph node cells, collected before transplant. The chain recombines TRBV7-8 with TRBJ2-1, with 7 bases lining up with TRBD2. The origin of this receptor is a human donor who was the organ donor for an intestinal transplant. The CDR3 reads CASSLMGGSSYNEQFF. CDR3 DNA sequence: TGTGCCAGCAGCTTAATGGGGGGGAGCTCCTACAATGAGCAGTTCTTC.